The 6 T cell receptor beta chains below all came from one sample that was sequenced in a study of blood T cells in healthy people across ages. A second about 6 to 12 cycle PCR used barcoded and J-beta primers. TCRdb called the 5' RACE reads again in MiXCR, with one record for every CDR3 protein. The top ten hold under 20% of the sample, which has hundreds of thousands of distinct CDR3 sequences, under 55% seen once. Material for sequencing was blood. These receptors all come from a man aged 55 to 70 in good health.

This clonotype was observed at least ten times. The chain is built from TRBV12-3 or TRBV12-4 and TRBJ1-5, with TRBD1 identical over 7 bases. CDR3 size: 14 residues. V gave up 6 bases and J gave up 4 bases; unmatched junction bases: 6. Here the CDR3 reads CASSWDSWNQPQHF. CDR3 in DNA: TGTGCCAGCAGCTGGGACAGCTGGAATCAGCCCCAGCATTTT.

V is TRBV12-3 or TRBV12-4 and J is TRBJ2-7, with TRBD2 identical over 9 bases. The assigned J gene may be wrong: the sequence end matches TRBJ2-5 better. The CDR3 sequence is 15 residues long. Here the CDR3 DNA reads TGTGCCAGCAGTTCAACCGGCGGGGGGGCAGGGACCCAGTACTTC. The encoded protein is CASSSTGGGAGTQYF.

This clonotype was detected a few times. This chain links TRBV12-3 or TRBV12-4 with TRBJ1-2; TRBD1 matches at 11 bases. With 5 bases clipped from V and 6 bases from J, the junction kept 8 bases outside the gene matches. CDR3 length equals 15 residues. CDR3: CASSRGQGAFDGYTF. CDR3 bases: TGTGCCAGCAGTCGAGGACAGGGGGCTTTTGATGGCTACACCTTC.

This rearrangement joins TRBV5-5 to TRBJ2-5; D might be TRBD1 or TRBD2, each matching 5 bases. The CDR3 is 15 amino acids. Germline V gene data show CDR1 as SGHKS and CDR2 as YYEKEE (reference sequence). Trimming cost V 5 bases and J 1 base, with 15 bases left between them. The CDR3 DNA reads TGTGCCAGCAGTCCGGGACCGGCGGGCCAAGAGACCCAGTACTTC. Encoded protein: CASSPGPAGQETQYF.

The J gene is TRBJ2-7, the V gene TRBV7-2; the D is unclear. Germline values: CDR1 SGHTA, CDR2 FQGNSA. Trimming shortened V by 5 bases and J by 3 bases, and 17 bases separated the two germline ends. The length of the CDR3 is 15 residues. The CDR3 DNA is TGTGCCAGCAGCGTATTAGCAGGTCTAGTCTACGAGCAGTACTTC. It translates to CASSVLAGLVYEQYF.

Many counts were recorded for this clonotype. The chain's CDR3 is CASSLLAGGLNEQFF. The CDR3, as DNA: TGTGCCAGCAGCTTGCTAGCGGGGGGCTTGAATGAGCAGTTCTTC. The chain carries TRBV7-2 and TRBJ2-1, with 11 bases lining up with TRBD2. Per germline, CDR1 SGHTA and CDR2 FQGNSA. The ends lost 3 bases at V and 7 bases at J; junction bases unmatched: 5. This CDR3 is 15 amino acids long.